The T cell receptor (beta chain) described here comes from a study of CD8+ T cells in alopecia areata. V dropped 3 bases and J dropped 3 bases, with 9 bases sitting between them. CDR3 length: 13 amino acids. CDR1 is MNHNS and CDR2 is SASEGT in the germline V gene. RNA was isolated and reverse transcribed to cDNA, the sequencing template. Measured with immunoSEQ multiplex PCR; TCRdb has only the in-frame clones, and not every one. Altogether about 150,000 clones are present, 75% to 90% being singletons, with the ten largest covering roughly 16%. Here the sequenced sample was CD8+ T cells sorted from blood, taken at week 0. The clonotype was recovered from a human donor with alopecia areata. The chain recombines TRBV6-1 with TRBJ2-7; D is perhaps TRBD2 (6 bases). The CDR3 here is CASSEGGLYEQYF. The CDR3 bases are TGTGCCAGCAGTGAGGGAGGTCTCTACGAGCAGTACTTC.